This entry is about one T cell receptor (beta chain). Its antigen is undetermined. The entry originates in a study of blood T cells in healthy people across ages. Study conclusions and caveats: Naive CD4+ cells and diversity were both higher in long-lived donors than in aged donors.

PCR was performed a second time for 7 to 11 cycles using a sample-barcoded 5' primer and a J-beta primer mix. A template-switch adaptor with 12 random nucleotides tagged each cDNA molecule. Every sample gave at least 2.5 million paired-end reads containing CDR3. TCRdb used MiXCR to reprocess the 5' RACE reads, holding one entry per CDR3 protein. This table has 1,500,000 or so distinct CDR3 sequences, approximately 59% appearing once. CDR1 LGHDT and CDR2 YNNKEL come from the germline V gene (reference sequence). Trimming took 4 bases from V and 6 from J; bases not matched to a gene: 8. This CDR3 region has 14 residues. Each donor had roughly 10 milliliters of peripheral blood drawn.

Sequencing input: blood. The source is a man aged 18 to 30 in good health. The gene calls are TRBV3-1 and TRBJ2-5, with 7 bases lining up with TRBD2. CDR3 DNA: TGTGCCAGCAGCCCGAGGGAGGGTTGGCAGACCCAGTACTTC. Translated, it gives CASSPREGWQTQYF.